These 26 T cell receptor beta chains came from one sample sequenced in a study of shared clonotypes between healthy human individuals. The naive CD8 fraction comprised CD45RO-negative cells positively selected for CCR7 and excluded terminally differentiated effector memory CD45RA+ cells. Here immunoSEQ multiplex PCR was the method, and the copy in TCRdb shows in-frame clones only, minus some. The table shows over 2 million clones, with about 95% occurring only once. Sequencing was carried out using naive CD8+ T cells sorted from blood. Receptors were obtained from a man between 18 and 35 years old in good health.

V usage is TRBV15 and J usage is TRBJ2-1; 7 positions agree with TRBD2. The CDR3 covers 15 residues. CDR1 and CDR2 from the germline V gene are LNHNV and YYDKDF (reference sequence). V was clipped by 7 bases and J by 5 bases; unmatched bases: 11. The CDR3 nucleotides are TGTGCCACCACCCAGAGGGCTAGCGGACACAATGAGCAGTTCTTC. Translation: CATTQRASGHNEQFF.

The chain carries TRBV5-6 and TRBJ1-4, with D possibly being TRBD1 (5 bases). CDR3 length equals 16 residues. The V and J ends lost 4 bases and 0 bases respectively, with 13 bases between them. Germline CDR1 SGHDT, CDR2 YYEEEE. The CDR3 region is CASSGGTDSTNEKLFF. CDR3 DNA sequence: TGTGCCAGCAGCGGCGGGACGGATTCAACTAATGAAAAACTGTTTTTT.

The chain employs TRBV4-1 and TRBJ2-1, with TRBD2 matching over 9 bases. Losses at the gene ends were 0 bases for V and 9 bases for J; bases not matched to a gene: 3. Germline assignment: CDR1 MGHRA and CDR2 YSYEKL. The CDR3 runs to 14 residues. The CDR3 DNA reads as TGCGCCAGCAGCCAAGAGCGGGGGGGCTTTGAGCAGTTCTTC. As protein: CASSQERGGFEQFF.

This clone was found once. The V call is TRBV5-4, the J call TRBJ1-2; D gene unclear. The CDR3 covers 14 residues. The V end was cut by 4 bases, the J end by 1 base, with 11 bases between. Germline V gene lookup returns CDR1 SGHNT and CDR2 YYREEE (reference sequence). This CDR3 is CASSIGPVNYGYTF. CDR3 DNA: TGTGCCAGCAGCATAGGACCGGTTAACTATGGCTACACCTTC.

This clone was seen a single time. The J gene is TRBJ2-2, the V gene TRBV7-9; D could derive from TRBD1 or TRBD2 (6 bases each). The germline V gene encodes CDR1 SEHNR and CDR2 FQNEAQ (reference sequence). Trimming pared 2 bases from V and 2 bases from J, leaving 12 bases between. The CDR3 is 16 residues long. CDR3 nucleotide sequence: TGTGCCAGCAGCTTAACGGGGGCCCTAAACACCGGGGAGCTGTTTTTT. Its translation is CASSLTGALNTGELFF.

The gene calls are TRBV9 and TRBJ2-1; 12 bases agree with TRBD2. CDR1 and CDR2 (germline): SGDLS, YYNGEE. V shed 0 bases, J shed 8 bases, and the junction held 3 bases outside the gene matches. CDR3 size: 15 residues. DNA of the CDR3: TGTGCCAGCAGCGTAGGTCGACTAGCGGGGGATGAGCAGTTCTTC. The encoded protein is CASSVGRLAGDEQFF. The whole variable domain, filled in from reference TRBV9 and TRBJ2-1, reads DSGVTQTPKHLITATGQRVTLRCSPRSGDLSVYWYQQSLDQGLQFLIQYYNGEERAKGNILERFSAQQFPDLHSELNLSSLELGDSALYFCASSVGRLAGDEQFFGPGTRLTVL.

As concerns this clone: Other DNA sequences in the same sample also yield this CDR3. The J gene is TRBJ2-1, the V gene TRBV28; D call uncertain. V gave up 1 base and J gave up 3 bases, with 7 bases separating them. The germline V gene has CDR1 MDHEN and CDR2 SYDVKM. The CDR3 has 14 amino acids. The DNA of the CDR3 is TGTGCCAGCAGTTTATCCGCTAGCTACAATGAGCAGTTCTTC. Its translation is CASSLSASYNEQFF.

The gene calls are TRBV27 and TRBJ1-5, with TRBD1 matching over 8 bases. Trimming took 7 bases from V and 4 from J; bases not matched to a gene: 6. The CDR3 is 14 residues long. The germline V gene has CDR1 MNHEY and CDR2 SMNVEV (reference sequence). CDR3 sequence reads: CASTLTGGNQPQHF. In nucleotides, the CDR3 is TGTGCCAGCACCCTAACAGGGGGGAATCAGCCCCAGCATTTT.

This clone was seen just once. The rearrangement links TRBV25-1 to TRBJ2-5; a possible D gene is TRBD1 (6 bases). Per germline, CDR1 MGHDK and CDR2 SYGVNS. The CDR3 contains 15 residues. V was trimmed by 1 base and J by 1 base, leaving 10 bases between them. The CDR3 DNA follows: TGTGCCAGCAGTGAATGGGGACAAATCCAAGAGACCCAGTACTTC. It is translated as CASSEWGQIQETQYF.

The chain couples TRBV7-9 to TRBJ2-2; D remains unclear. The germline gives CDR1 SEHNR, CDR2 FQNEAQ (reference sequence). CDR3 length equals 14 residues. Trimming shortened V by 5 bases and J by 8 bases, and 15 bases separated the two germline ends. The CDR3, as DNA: TGTGCCAGCAGCCCCCCGCCGAGCCTTGGGGAGCTGTTTTTT. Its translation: CASSPPPSLGELFF.

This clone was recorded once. The CDR3 DNA sequence: TGCGCCAGCAGCTTTTTGGACAGCGGAAACACCATATATTTT. This gives the protein CASSFLDSGNTIYF. The chain employs TRBV5-1 and TRBJ1-3, with D perhaps matching TRBD1 (6 bases). Trimming took off 2 bases at V and 4 bases at J, with 10 bases between the two ends. Germline CDR1 is SGHRS and CDR2 is YFSETQ. The CDR3 contains 14 residues.

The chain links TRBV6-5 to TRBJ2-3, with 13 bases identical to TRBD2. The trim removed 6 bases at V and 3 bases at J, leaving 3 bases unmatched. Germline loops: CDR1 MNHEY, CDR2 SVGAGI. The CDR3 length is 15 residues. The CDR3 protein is CASSPGLAGTDTQYF. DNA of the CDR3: TGTGCCAGCAGCCCGGGACTAGCGGGGACAGATACGCAGTATTTT.

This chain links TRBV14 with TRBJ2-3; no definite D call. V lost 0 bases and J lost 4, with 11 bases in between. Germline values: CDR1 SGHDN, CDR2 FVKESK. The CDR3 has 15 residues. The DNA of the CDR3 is TGTGCCAGCAGCCAAGAGTTCGTTAGCCCAGATACGCAGTATTTT. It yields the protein CASSQEFVSPDTQYF.

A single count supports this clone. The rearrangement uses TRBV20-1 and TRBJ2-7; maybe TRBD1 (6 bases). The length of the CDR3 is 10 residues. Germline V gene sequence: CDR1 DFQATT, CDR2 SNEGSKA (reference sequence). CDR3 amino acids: CTLAGDEQYF. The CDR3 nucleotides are TGCACCCTCGCAGGGGACGAGCAGTACTTC.

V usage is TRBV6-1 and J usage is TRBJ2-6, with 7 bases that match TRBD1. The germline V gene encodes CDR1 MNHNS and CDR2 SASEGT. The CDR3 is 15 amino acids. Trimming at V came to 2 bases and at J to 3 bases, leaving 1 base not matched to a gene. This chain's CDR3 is CASSETGVGANVLTF. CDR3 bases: TGTGCCAGCAGTGAAACAGGGGTTGGGGCCAACGTCCTGACTTTC.

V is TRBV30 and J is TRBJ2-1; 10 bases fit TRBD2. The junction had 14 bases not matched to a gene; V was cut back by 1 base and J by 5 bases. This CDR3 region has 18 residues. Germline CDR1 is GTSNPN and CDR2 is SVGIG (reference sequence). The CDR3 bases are TGTGCCTGGAGTGGTTACCTAGCGGGAGTTACAAATCACAATGAGCAGTTCTTC. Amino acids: CAWSGYLAGVTNHNEQFF.

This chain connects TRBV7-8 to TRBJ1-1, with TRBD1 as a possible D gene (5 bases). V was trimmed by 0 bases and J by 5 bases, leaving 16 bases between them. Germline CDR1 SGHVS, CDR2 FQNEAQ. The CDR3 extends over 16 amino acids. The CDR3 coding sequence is TGTGCCAGCAGCTTAGCGGGGCAGGGAGGTGAAACTGAAGCTTTCTTT. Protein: CASSLAGQGGETEAFF.

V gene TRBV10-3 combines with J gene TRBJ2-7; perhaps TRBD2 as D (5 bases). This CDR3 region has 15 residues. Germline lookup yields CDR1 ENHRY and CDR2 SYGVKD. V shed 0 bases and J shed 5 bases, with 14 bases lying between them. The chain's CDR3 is CAISESSGTLHEQYF. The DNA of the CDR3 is TGTGCCATCAGTGAGTCGTCGGGAACCCTACACGAGCAGTACTTC.

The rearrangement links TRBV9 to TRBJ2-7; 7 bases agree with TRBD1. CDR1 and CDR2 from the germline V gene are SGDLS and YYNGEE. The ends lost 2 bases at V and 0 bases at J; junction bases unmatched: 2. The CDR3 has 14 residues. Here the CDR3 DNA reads TGTGCCAGCAGCGTGCGGACAGGCTCCTACGAGCAGTACTTC. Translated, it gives CASSVRTGSYEQYF.

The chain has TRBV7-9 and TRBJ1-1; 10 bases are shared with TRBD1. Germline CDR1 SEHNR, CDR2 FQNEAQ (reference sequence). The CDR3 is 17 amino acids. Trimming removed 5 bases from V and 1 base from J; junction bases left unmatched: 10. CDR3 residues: CASSALLGQGPNTEAFF. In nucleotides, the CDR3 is TGTGCCAGCAGCGCCTTATTGGGACAGGGGCCGAACACTGAAGCTTTCTTT.

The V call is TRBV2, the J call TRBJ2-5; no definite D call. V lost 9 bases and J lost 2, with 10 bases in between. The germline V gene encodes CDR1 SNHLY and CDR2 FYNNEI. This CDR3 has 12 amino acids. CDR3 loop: CARAVEQETQYF. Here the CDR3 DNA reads TGTGCCAGGGCGGTCGAGCAAGAGACCCAGTACTTC.

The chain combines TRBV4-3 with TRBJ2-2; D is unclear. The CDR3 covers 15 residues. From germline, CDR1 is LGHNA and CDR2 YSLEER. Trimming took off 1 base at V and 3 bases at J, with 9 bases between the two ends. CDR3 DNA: TGCGCCAGCAGCCAAGGGCTGGGATACACCGGGGAGCTGTTTTTT. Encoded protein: CASSQGLGYTGELFF.

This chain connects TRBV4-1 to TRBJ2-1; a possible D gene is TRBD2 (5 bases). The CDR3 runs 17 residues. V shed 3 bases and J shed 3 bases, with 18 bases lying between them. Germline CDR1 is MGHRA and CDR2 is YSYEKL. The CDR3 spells CASSQSYPSYSYNEQFF. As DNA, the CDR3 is TGCGCCAGCAGCCAGTCTTACCCTAGCTATAGCTACAATGAGCAGTTCTTC.

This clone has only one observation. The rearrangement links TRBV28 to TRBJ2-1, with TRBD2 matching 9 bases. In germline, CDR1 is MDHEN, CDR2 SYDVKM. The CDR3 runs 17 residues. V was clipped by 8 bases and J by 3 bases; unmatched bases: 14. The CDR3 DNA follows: TGTGCCAGCCGAGGGGGTAGCGGGGGACCGTACTACAATGAGCAGTTCTTC. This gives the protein CASRGGSGGPYYNEQFF.

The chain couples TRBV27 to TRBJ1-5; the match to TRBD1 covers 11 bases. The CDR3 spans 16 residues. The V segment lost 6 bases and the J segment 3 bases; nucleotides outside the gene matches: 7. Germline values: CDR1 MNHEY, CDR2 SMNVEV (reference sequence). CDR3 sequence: CASSPWTGGNNQPQHF. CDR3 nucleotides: TGTGCCAGCAGCCCTTGGACAGGGGGCAACAATCAGCCCCAGCATTTT.

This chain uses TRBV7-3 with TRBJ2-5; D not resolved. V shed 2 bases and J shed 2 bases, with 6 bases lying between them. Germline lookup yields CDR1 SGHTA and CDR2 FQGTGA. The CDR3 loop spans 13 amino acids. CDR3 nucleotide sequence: TGTGCCAGCAGCTTAGTTGGGCAAGAGACCCAGTACTTC. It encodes CASSLVGQETQYF.